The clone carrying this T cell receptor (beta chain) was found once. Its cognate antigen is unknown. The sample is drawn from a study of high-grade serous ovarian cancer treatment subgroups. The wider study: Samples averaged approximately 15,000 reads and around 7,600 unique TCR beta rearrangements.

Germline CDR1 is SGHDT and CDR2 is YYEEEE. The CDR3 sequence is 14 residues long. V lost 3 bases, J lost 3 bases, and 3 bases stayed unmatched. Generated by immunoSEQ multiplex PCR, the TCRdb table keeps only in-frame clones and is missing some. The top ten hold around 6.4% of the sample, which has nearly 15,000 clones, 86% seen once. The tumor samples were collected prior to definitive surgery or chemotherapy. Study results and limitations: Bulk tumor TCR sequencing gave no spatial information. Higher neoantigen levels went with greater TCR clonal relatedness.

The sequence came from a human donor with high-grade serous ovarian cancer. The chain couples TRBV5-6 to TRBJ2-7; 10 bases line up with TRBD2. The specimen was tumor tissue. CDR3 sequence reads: CASSYGLADYEQYF. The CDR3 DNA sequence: TGTGCCAGCAGCTATGGACTAGCGGACTACGAGCAGTACTTC. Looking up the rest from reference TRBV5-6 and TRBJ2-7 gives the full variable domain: DAGVTQSPTHLIKTRGQQVTLRCSPKSGHDTVSWYQQALGQGPQFIFQYYEEEERQRGNFPDRFSGHQFPNYSSELNVNALLLGDSALYLCASSYGLADYEQYFGPGTRLTVT.